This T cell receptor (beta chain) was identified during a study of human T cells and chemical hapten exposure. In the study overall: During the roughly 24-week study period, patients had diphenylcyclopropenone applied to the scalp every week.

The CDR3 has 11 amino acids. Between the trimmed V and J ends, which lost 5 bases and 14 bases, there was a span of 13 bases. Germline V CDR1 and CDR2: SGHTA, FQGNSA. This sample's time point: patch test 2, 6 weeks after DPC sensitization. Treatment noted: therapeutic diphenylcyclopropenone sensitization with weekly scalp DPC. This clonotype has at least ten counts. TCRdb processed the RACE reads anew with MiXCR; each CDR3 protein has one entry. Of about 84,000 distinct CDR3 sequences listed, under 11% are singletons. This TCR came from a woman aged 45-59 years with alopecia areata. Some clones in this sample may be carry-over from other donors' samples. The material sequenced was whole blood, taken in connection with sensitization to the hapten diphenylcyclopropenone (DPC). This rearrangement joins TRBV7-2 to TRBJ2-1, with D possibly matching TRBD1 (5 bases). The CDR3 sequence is CASSPGYRKFF. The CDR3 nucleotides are TGTGCCAGCAGCCCCGGGTACAGGAAGTTCTTC.